This TCR beta chain was sequenced for a study of prognosis after radiotherapy for stage I lung cancer. Study-wide background: The study included 13 to 15 patients with newly diagnosed primary stage I lung tumors and 4 to 6 with oligometastatic NSCLC after surgical resection of the primary tumor. Whole-study results and caveats: Following stereotactic body radiation therapy, unique TCR clone counts fell, with a median of 10,088 versus 6,861.

This clonotype was seen at least ten times. Its antigen is unknown. Two-round multiplex PCR amplified TCR beta CDR3 from genomic DNA. The first round of PCR was done with primers that matched each TRBV and TRBJ gene. TCRdb independently ran MiXCR on the multiplex PCR reads; one entry per CDR3 protein. The sample shows about 21,000 distinct CDR3 sequences, roughly 43% of them seen only once. All patients were node-negative on CT and PET/CT, without prior chemotherapy, radiotherapy or other malignancies. Collection of peripheral blood, in a volume of around 6 milliliters, was performed at each of two time points. V was cut by 6 bases and J by 3 bases, with 10 bases left in between. The CDR3 consists of 13 residues. Germline lookup yields CDR1 SNHLY and CDR2 FYNNEI.

The sequencing here drew on PBMCs, taken before or after stereotactic body radiation therapy (not recorded which). This rearrangement joins TRBV2 to TRBJ2-3, with TRBD2 as a possible D gene (6 bases). This clonotype originated in a donor over 45 with non-small cell lung cancer. The CDR3 reads CASSWGVTDTQYF. The DNA of the CDR3 is TGTGCCAGCAGCTGGGGGGTTACAGATACGCAGTATTTT.